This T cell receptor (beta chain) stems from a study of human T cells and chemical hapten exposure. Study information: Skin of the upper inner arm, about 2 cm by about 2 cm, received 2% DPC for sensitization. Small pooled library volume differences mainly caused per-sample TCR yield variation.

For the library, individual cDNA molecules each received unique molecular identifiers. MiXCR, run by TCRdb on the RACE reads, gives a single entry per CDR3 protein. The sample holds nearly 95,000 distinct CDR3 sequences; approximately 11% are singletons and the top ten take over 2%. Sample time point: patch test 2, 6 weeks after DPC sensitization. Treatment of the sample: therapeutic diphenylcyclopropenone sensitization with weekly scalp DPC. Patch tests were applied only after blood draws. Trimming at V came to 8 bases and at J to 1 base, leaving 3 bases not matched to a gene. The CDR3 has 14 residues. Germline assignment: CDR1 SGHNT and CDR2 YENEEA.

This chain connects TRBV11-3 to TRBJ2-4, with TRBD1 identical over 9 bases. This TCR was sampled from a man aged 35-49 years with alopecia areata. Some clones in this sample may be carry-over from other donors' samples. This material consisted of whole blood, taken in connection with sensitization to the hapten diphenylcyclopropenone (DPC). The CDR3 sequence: CASRDREAKNIQYF. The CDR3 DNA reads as TGTGCCAGCCGGGACAGGGAGGCCAAAAACATTCAGTACTTC. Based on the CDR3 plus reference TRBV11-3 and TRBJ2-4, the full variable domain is EAGVVQSPRYKIIEKKQPVAFWCNPISGHNTLYWYLQNLGQGPELLIRYENEEAVDDSQLPKDRFSAERLKGVDSTLKIQPAELGDSAVYLCASRDREAKNIQYFGAGTRLSVL.